The 24 T cell receptor beta chains below all came from one sample that was sequenced in a study of T cell changes during pregnancy in multiple sclerosis. Profiling relied on immunoSEQ multiplex PCR, and the TCRdb table lists in-frame clones only, not all of them. The table includes tens of thousands of clones, 90% to 95% detected once. Source: peripheral blood, taken in the second trimester of pregnancy. These receptors all stem from a female donor with multiple sclerosis, enrolled in a pregnancy study.

The chain couples TRBV30 to TRBJ1-3; tentative D call: TRBD1 (5 bases). The CDR3 extends over 13 amino acids. V lost 0 bases, J lost 5 bases, and 8 bases lay in between. Germline V gives CDR1 GTSNPN, CDR2 SVGIG (reference sequence). Here the CDR3 reads CAWSVDSRNTIYF. CDR3 sequence (DNA): TGTGCCTGGAGTGTAGACAGCAGAAACACCATATATTTT.

The rearrangement links TRBV6-5 to TRBJ1-1, with D hard to call. CDR3 length: 15 residues. The V end was cut by 6 bases, the J end by 8 bases, with 22 bases between. CDR1 and CDR2 from the germline V gene are MNHEY and SVGAGI. The CDR3 reads CASSPFPVGPGEAFF. The CDR3 nucleotides are TGTGCCAGCAGCCCCTTCCCAGTCGGCCCGGGAGAAGCTTTCTTT.

The CDR3 loop is CAISEWGTGYSNQPQHF. The CDR3 bases are TGTGCCATCAGTGAGTGGGGCACAGGGTATAGCAATCAGCCCCAGCATTTT. The chain combines TRBV10-3 with TRBJ1-5; the D gene is possibly TRBD1 (6 bases). Germline V gene lookup returns CDR1 ENHRY and CDR2 SYGVKD. The V end lost 1 base, the J end lost 0 bases, and 13 bases lay between the germline ends. This CDR3 has 17 residues.

The chain joins TRBV6-1 to TRBJ2-7, with D possibly being TRBD2 (6 bases). Germline values: CDR1 MNHNS, CDR2 SASEGT. Trimming took off 2 bases at V and 4 bases at J, with 15 bases between the two ends. The CDR3 is 15 amino acids. The CDR3 sequence is CASSEWGGGLYEQYF. The CDR3 DNA reads TGTGCCAGCAGTGAATGGGGAGGAGGGTTGTACGAGCAGTACTTC.

The rearrangement joins TRBV11-2 to TRBJ2-3; maybe TRBD1 (6 bases). The CDR3 is 14 amino acids. Trimming took 1 base from V and 6 from J, leaving 11 bases between them. The germline CDR1 and CDR2 sequences are SGHAT and FQNNGV. The CDR3 DNA follows: TGTGCCAGCAGCTTAGGGGGGCCGATGGATACGCAGTATTTT. It codes for CASSLGGPMDTQYF.

This clone has just one count. This chain joins TRBV2 and TRBJ2-5, with D possibly being TRBD2 (5 bases). Germline assignment: CDR1 SNHLY and CDR2 FYNNEI. V was trimmed by 4 bases and J by 5 bases, leaving 8 bases between them. The CDR3 runs 12 residues. The chain's CDR3 is CASSAGSETQYF. The DNA of the CDR3 is TGTGCCAGCAGTGCTGGGAGCGAGACCCAGTACTTC. Based on the CDR3 plus reference TRBV2 and TRBJ2-5, the full variable domain is EPEVTQTPSHQVTQMGQEVILRCVPISNHLYFYWYRQILGQKVEFLVSFYNNEISEKSEIFDDQFSVERPDGSNFTLKIRSTKLEDSAMYFCASSAGSETQYFGPGTRLLVL.

This clone was recorded once. The rearrangement joins TRBV9 to TRBJ2-1; 10 nucleotides line up with TRBD2. CDR3 length: 17 amino acids. V gave up 0 bases and J gave up 2 bases; unmatched junction bases: 5. The V gene's germline CDR1 is SGDLS and CDR2 YYNGEE. In DNA form, the CDR3 reads TGTGCCAGCAGCGTAGGCCTAGCGGGAGTCCCCTACAATGAGCAGTTCTTC. Amino acids: CASSVGLAGVPYNEQFF.

The CDR3 region is CASSRARTSGGELFF. The CDR3 nucleotides are TGTGCCAGCAGCCGAGCCCGGACTAGCGGAGGGGAGCTGTTTTTT. This rearrangement joins TRBV7-9 to TRBJ2-2; 10 nucleotides match TRBD2. Germline V gene sequence: CDR1 SEHNR, CDR2 FQNEAQ (reference sequence). The CDR3 consists of 15 residues. Trimming took 5 bases from V and 8 from J; bases not matched to a gene: 8.

The V gene is TRBV7-9, the J gene TRBJ2-7; possible D gene TRBD1, 5 bases. Between the trimmed V and J ends, which lost 5 bases and 1 base, there was a span of 9 bases. In germline, CDR1 is SEHNR, CDR2 FQNEAQ (reference sequence). This CDR3 contains 13 residues. The DNA for the CDR3 is TGTGCCAGCAGCGGCACAGGTTCCTACGAGCAGTACTTC. This gives the protein CASSGTGSYEQYF.

The chain carries TRBV4-1 and TRBJ2-1; D perhaps matches TRBD2 (6 bases). The length of the CDR3 is 17 residues. Per germline, CDR1 MGHRA and CDR2 YSYEKL. Deletions cut 0 bases from V and 4 bases from J, with 16 bases between. The CDR3 spells CASSQEVPSLAYNEQFF. CDR3 coding DNA: TGCGCCAGCAGCCAAGAGGTCCCGTCTCTAGCGTACAATGAGCAGTTCTTC.

The chain joins TRBV19 to TRBJ1-1, with D tentatively TRBD1 (5 bases). The V and J ends lost 10 bases and 3 bases respectively, with 9 bases between them. Germline CDR1 LNHDA, CDR2 SQIVND (reference sequence). CDR3 size: 11 residues. CDR3 loop: CATGGYTEAFF. The CDR3, as DNA: TGTGCCACCGGGGGGTACACTGAAGCTTTCTTT.

This clone was found a few times. The chain joins TRBV7-7 to TRBJ2-2; TRBD1 matches at 9 bases. CDR1 is SSHAT and CDR2 is FNYEAQ in the germline V gene (reference sequence). This CDR3 comprises 16 residues. The V gene end was trimmed by 4 bases and the J gene end by 4 bases; junction bases not matched to a gene: 7. As DNA, the CDR3 is TGTGCCAGCAGCTCGGGACAGGGCAGCGGCACCGGGGAGCTGTTTTTT. Translating it yields CASSSGQGSGTGELFF.

This chain connects TRBV7-3 to TRBJ2-5; no reliable D call. The CDR3 length is 13 residues. CDR1 and CDR2 (germline): SGHTA, FQGTGA. V was pared by 3 bases and J by 2 bases, with 7 bases between. CDR3 sequence: CASSLGVQETQYF. CDR3 DNA sequence: TGTGCCAGCAGCTTGGGCGTTCAAGAGACCCAGTACTTC.

The V call is TRBV2, the J call TRBJ1-5, with a tentative D call TRBD1 (6 bases). The germline gives CDR1 SNHLY, CDR2 FYNNEI. V dropped 4 bases and J dropped 4 bases, with 17 bases sitting between them. The CDR3 loop spans 16 amino acids. CDR3 residues: CASSGSWGPKNQPQHF. The CDR3 region has the DNA TGTGCCAGCAGTGGTTCGTGGGGGCCCAAGAATCAGCCCCAGCATTTT.

The rearrangement links TRBV5-4 to TRBJ2-3; possible D gene TRBD1, 6 bases. From germline, CDR1 is SGHNT and CDR2 YYREEE (reference sequence). V lost 1 base, J lost 3 bases, and 12 bases lay in between. The CDR3 spans 15 residues. The DNA of the CDR3 is TGTGCCAGCAGCTTGAACAGGGCAGGAACAGATACGCAGTATTTT. This encodes CASSLNRAGTDTQYF.

The chain joins TRBV6-6 to TRBJ2-7, with TRBD1 matching 8 bases. CDR1 and CDR2 from the germline V gene are MNHNY and SVGAGI (reference sequence). V shed 5 bases and J 8 bases; nucleotides not matched to a gene: 11. CDR3 length equals 14 residues. The CDR3: CASSDQGAGSKQYF. CDR3 DNA: TGTGCCAGCAGTGACCAGGGGGCGGGATCGAAGCAGTACTTC.

The chain employs TRBV18 and TRBJ1-2; perhaps TRBD1 as D (5 bases). Germline values: CDR1 KGHSH, CDR2 LQKENI. V lost 5 bases to trimming and J lost 1 base, with 11 bases between them. The length of the CDR3 is 14 residues. The CDR3 DNA sequence: TGTGCCAGCTCAACCAGGGAATTTAACTATGGCTACACCTTC. This sequence encodes CASSTREFNYGYTF.

The chain combines TRBV6-1 with TRBJ1-2; 10 bases agree with TRBD1. The CDR3 loop spans 14 amino acids. V gave up 4 bases and J gave up 6 bases; unmatched junction bases: 5. CDR1 is MNHNS and CDR2 is SASEGT in the germline V gene. CDR3 loop: CASSGDRGVNGYTF. DNA for the CDR3: TGTGCCAGCAGTGGGGACAGGGGAGTGAATGGCTACACCTTC.

The chain is built from TRBV27 and TRBJ1-2; the D gene is possibly TRBD1 (6 bases). V dropped 5 bases and J dropped 7 bases, with 20 bases sitting between them. The CDR3 consists of 15 residues. Germline V lookup: CDR1 MNHEY, CDR2 SMNVEV (reference sequence). The CDR3 loop reads CASSRDLGGAGGYTF. The CDR3 DNA reads TGTGCCAGCAGTCGGGACCTTGGGGGGGCAGGTGGCTACACCTTC.

This clone was counted a single time. The V call is TRBV7-9, the J call TRBJ1-1; unclear D gene. The CDR3 contains 19 residues. Trimming took off 3 bases at V and 4 bases at J, with 27 bases between the two ends. In germline, CDR1 is SEHNR, CDR2 FQNEAQ (reference sequence). CDR3 DNA sequence: TGTGCCAGCAGCTTGTACCTTTGGGGAATCTCGTTGGAGGTCACTGAAGCTTTCTTT. This translates into CASSLYLWGISLEVTEAFF.

The chain combines TRBV4-2 with TRBJ2-1, with 7 bases identical to TRBD2. The V gene end was trimmed by 4 bases and the J gene end by 3 bases; junction bases not matched to a gene: 9. The CDR3 runs 16 residues. CDR1 is LGHNA and CDR2 is YNFKEQ in the germline V gene. DNA of the CDR3: TGTGCCAGCAGCCCGGGCTTTTCGGGGGGCTACAATGAGCAGTTCTTC. Translated, it gives CASSPGFSGGYNEQFF.

The V gene is TRBV7-9, the J gene TRBJ2-7, with a weak D call TRBD2 (6 bases). The germline V and J ends were trimmed by 1 base and 3 bases, with 19 bases remaining between them. Looked up from germline, CDR1 is SEHNR and CDR2 is FQNEAQ (reference sequence). The length of the CDR3 is 17 residues. The CDR3 protein is CASSLGSGGTAHYEQYF. As DNA, the CDR3 is TGTGCCAGCAGCTTAGGAAGTGGAGGGACCGCACACTACGAGCAGTACTTC.

The chain combines TRBV18 with TRBJ1-5; TRBD1 might be the D (5 bases). Germline V lookup: CDR1 KGHSH, CDR2 LQKENI. The CDR3 loop spans 16 amino acids. The germline V and J ends were trimmed by 0 bases and 0 bases, with 9 bases remaining between them. CDR3 sequence: CASSPPPGGSNQPQHF. The CDR3 bases are TGTGCCAGCTCACCACCGCCGGGGGGTAGCAATCAGCCCCAGCATTTT.

This clone has a single count. The rearrangement uses TRBV18 and TRBJ2-7; maybe TRBD2 (5 bases). In germline, CDR1 is KGHSH, CDR2 LQKENI. The CDR3 runs to 16 residues. With 1 base removed from V and 1 base from J, the gap between germline ends came to 14 bases. As DNA, the CDR3 is TGTGCCAGCTCACCACAGGCGGGCACCCTATCCTACGAGCAGTACTTC. Translating gives CASSPQAGTLSYEQYF.